The clone carrying this TCR beta chain came up a few times. Its antigen is still unknown. The sample is drawn from a study of T cell responses to AZD1222 COVID-19 vaccine. Study overall: Second-dose recipients at about 4 or about 12 weeks were treated as one pooled group.

The length of the CDR3 is 17 residues. CDR1 SNHLY and CDR2 FYNNEI come from the germline V gene. The trim removed 7 bases at V and 2 bases at J, leaving 8 bases unmatched. Study-level results: Baseline serology detected seropositivity in only five or six AZD1222 recipients.

This table comes from immunoSEQ multiplex PCR, and its TCRdb copy is limited to in-frame clones, with some not included. This sample yields fewer than 200,000 clones, of which approximately 90% are seen a single time; around 6.4% belongs to the top ten. This chain connects TRBV2 to TRBJ2-5; the match to TRBD2 covers 15 bases. The source was peripheral blood, collected on day 0 of AZD1222 vaccination. The sequence was obtained from an adult in good health. CDR3 sequence: CASTGTSGGLLQETQYF. CDR3 nucleotides: TGTGCCAGCACCGGGACTAGCGGGGGGCTGTTACAAGAGACCCAGTACTTC.